This T cell receptor beta chain is drawn from a study of blood T cell repertoires in COVID-19. Study context: Sources were T cells, B-cell-depleted T cells, or PBMCs; the material itself was cDNA or gDNA.

A few counts support this clone. Those enrolled in Seattle joined during active infection and were followed longitudinally afterward. Original processing notes: Cell counts per sample came from amplifying reference gene primers. Sequenced by immunoSEQ multiplex PCR; TCRdb stores in-frame clones only, minus some. From that table come the V and J calls and clone size; the DNA was used to work out D and trimming. The table has around 250,000 clones, 90% seen once; the top ten hold 2.1%. The V end lost 6 bases, the J end lost 6 bases, and 17 bases lay between the germline ends. Germline loops: CDR1 SGHAT, CDR2 FQNNGV. The CDR3 is made up of 14 amino acids.

The clonotype comes from a woman in her sixties or seventies with COVID-19, enrolled during active disease. The sequenced sample was peripheral blood. The chain is built from TRBV11-2 and TRBJ1-1; a possible D gene is TRBD1 (6 bases). The CDR3 reads CASRFPGTRSEAFF. The DNA for the CDR3 is TGTGCCAGCAGATTCCCGGGGACAAGGTCTGAAGCTTTCTTT.